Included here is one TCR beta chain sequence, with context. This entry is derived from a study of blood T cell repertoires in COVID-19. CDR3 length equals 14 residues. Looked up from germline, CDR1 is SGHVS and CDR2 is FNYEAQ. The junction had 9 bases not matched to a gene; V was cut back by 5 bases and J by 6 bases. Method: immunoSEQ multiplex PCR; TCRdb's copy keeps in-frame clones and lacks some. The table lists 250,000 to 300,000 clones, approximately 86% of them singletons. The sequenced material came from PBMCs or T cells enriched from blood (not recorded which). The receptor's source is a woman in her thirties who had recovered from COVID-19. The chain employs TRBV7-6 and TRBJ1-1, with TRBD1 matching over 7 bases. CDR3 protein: CASSPYPQGAEAFF. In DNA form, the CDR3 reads TGTGCCAGCAGCCCGTACCCCCAGGGGGCTGAAGCTTTCTTT.